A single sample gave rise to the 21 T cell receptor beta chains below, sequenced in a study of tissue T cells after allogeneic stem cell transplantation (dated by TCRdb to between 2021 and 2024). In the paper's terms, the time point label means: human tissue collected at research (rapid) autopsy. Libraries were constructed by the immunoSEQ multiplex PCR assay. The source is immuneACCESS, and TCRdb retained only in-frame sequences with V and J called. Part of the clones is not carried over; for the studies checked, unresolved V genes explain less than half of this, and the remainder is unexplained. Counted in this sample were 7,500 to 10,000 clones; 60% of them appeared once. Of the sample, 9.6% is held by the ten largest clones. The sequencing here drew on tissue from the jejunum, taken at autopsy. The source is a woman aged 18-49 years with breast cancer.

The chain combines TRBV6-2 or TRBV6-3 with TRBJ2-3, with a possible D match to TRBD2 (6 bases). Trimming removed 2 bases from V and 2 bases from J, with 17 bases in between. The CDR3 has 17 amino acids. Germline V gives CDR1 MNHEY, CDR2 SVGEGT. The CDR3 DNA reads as TGTGCCAGCAGTTACGCGGGACTCACTATATTCACAGATACGCAGTATTTT. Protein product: CASSYAGLTIFTDTQYF.

The CDR3 sequence: CASGPGRQFF. CDR3 nucleotides: TGTGCCAGCGGCCCGGGGAGGCAGTTCTTC. The chain carries TRBV27 and TRBJ2-1, with D tentatively TRBD2 (5 bases). Germline assignment: CDR1 MNHEY and CDR2 SMNVEV (reference sequence). Trimming shortened V by 8 bases and J by 12 bases, and 11 bases separated the two germline ends. The CDR3 runs to 10 residues.

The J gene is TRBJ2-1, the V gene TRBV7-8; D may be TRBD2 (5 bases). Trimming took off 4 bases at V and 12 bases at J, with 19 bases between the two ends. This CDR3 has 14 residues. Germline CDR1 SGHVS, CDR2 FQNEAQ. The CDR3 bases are TGTGCCAGCAGCTCGACCGTACTAGTCGGCGTGCAGTTCTTC. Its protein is CASSSTVLVGVQFF.

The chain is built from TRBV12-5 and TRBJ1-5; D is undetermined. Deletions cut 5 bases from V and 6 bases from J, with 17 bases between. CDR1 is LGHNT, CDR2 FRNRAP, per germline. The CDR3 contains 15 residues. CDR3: CASGPRIGRAQPQHF. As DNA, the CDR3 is TGTGCTAGTGGTCCCCGAATCGGACGGGCTCAGCCCCAGCATTTT.

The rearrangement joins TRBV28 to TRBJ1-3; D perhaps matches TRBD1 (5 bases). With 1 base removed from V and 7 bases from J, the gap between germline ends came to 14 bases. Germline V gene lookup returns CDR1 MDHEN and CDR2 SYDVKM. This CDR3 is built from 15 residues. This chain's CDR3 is CASSLSEGLGNTIYF. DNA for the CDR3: TGTGCCAGCAGTTTATCCGAGGGACTTGGGAACACCATATATTTT.

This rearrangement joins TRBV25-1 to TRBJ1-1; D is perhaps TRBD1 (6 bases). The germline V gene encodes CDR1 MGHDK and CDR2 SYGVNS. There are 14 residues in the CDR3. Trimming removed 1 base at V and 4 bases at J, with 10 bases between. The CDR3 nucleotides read TGTGCCAGCAGTGAATCCGCCAGGGGCACTGAAGCTTTCTTT. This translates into CASSESARGTEAFF. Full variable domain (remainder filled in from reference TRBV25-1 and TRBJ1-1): EADIYQTPRYLVIGTGKKITLECSQTMGHDKMYWYQQDPGMELHLIHYSYGVNSTEKGDLSSESTVSRIRTEHFPLTLESARPSHTSQYLCASSESARGTEAFFGQGTRLTVV.

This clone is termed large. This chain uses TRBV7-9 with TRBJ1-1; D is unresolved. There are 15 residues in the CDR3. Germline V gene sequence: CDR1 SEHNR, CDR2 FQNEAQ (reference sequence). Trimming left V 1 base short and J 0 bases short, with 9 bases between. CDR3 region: CASSLDRDMNTEAFF. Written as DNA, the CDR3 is TGTGCCAGCAGCTTAGACAGAGATATGAACACTGAAGCTTTCTTT. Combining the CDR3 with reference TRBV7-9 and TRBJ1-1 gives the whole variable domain DTGVSQNPRHKITKRGQNVTFRCDPISEHNRLYWYRQTLGQGPEFLTYFQNEAQLEKSRLLSDRFSAERPKGSFSTLEIQRTEQGDSAMYLCASSLDRDMNTEAFFGQGTRLTVV.

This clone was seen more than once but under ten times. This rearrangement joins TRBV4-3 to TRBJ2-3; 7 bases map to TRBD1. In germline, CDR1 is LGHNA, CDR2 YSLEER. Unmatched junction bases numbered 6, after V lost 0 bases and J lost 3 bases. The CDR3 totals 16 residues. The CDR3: CASSQEVARGTDTQYF. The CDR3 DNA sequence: TGCGCCAGCAGCCAAGAGGTGGCCAGGGGGACAGATACGCAGTATTTT.

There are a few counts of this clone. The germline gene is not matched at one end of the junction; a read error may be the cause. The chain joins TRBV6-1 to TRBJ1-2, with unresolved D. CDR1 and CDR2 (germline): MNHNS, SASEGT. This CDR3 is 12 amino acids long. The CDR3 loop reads CASSELGYSYTF. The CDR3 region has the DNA TGTGCCAGCAGTGAATTGGGCTATAGCTACACCTTC.

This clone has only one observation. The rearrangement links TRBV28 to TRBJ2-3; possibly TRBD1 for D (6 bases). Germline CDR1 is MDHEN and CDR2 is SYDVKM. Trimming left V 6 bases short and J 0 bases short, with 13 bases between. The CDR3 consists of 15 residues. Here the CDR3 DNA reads TGTGCCAGCAGCCTCCCAGGGGCAAGCACAGATACGCAGTATTTT. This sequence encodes CASSLPGASTDTQYF.

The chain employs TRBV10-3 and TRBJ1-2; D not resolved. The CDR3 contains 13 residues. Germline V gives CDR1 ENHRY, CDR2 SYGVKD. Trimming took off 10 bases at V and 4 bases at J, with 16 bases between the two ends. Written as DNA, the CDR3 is TGTGCCACCGAAAGAGGACCGACCTATGGCTACACCTTC. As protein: CATERGPTYGYTF.

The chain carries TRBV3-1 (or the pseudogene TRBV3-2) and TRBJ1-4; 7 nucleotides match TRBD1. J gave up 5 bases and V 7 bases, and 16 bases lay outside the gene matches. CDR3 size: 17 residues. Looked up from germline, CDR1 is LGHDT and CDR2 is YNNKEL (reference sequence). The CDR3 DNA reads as TGTGCCAGCAAGGAAACAGGGGAGGTCCCTAACAATGAAAAACTGTTTTTT. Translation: CASKETGEVPNNEKLFF.

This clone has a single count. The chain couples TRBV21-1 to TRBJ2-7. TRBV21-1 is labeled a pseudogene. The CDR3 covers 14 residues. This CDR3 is CASSKGPTWWEQYF. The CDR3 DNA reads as TGTGCCAGCAGCAAAGGGCCGACCTGGTGGGAGCAGTACTTC.

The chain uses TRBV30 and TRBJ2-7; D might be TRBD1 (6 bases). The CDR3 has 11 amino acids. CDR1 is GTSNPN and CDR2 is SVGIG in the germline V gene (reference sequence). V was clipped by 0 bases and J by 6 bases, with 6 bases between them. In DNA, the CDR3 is TGTGCCTGGAGTGTACAGGGCGAGCAGTACTTC. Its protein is CAWSVQGEQYF.

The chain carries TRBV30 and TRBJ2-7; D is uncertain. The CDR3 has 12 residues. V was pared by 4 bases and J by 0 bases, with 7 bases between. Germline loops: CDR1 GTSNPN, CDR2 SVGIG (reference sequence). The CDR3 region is CAWKAASYEQYF. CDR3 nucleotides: TGTGCCTGGAAAGCAGCCTCCTACGAGCAGTACTTC.

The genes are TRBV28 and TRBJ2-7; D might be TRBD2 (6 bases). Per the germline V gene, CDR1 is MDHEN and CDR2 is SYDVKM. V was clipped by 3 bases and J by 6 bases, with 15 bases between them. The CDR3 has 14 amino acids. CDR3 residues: CASSFGGAASEQYF. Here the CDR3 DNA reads TGTGCCAGCAGTTTCGGGGGAGCGGCGTCCGAGCAGTACTTC.

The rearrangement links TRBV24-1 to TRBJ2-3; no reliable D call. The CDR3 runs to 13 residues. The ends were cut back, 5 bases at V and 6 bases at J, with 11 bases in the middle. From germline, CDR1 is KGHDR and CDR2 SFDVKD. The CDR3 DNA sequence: TGTGCCACCAGTGTGGCCCCCCGGGATACGCAGTATTTT. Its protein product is CATSVAPRDTQYF.

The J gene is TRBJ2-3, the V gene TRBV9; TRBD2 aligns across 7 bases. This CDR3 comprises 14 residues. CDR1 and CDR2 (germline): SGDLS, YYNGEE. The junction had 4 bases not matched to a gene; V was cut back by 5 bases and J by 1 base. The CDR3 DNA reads TGTGCCAGCAGTACTAGCGACGGCACAGATACGCAGTATTTT. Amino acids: CASSTSDGTDTQYF.

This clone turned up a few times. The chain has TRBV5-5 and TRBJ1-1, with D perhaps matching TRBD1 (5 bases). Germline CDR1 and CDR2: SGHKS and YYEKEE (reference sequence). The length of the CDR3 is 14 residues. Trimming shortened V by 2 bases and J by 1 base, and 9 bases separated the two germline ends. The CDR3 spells CASSFPGANTEAFF. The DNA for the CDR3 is TGTGCCAGCAGCTTCCCCGGGGCGAACACTGAAGCTTTCTTT.

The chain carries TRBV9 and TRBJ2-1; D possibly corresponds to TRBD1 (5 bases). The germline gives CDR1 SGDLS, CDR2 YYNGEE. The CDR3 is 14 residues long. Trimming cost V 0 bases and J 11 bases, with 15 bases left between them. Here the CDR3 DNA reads TGTGCCAGCAGCGTAGACAGGCTACGCTCTCAGCAGTTCTTC. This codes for CASSVDRLRSQQFF.

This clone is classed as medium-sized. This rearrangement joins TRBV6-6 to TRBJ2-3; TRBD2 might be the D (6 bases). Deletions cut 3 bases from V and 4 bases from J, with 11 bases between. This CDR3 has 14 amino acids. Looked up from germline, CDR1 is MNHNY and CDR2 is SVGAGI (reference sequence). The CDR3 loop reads CASSYRRGADTQYF. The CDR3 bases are TGTGCCAGCAGTTATAGGCGGGGCGCAGATACGCAGTATTTT.